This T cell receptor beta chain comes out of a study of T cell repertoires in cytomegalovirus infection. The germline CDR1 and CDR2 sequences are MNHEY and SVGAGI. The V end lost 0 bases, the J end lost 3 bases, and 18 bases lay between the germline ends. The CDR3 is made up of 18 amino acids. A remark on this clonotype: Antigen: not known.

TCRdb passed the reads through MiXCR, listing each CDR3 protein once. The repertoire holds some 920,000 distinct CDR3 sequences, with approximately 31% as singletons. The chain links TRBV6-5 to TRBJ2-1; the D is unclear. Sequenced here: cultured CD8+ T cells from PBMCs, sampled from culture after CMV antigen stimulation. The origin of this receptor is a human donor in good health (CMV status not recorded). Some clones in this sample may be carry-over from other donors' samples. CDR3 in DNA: TGTGCCAGCAGTTACTCGACGATCGTCGCAGGCTACTACAATGAGCAGTTCTTC. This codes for CASSYSTIVAGYYNEQFF.